Shown below are 20 T cell receptor beta chains from a single sample sequenced in a study of cytomegalovirus exposure and HLA in healthy donors. The PCR employed 60 Vbeta primers together with 13 Jbeta primers. The data were produced by immunoSEQ multiplex PCR, yet TCRdb's version contains in-frame clones alone and is incomplete. There are about 110,000 clones in the sample; more than 70% occur only once, and 2.5% to 3% lies in the top ten. The sequenced material came from PBMCs. The receptors were sampled from a woman aged 55-69 years in good health and CMV-seropositive.

This chain uses TRBV9 with TRBJ2-7; 7 nucleotides agree with TRBD2. The CDR3 loop spans 14 amino acids. With 4 bases clipped from V and 1 base from J, the junction kept 5 bases outside the gene matches. The V gene's germline CDR1 is SGDLS and CDR2 YYNGEE. DNA of the CDR3: TGTGCCAGCAGCCCAGCGGGGCAGTCCTACGAGCAGTACTTC. Protein product: CASSPAGQSYEQYF.

The chain employs TRBV19 and TRBJ1-1; D is ambiguous. This CDR3 is built from 14 residues. V dropped 1 base and J dropped 7 bases, with 13 bases sitting between them. CDR1 is LNHDA, CDR2 SQIVND, per germline (reference sequence). In DNA, the CDR3 is TGTGCCAGTAGTATAGGGCCTTATGGCATTGAAGCTTTCTTT. This gives the protein CASSIGPYGIEAFF.

The J gene is TRBJ1-1, the V gene TRBV28; 7 positions agree with TRBD1. Looked up from germline, CDR1 is MDHEN and CDR2 is SYDVKM. This CDR3 has 15 residues. Germline trimming cut 3 bases from V and 3 bases from J; bases unmatched to any gene: 7. The CDR3 DNA reads as TGTGCCAGCAGTTTCCGACCGGGACAGTACACTGAAGCTTTCTTT. It encodes CASSFRPGQYTEAFF.

This chain connects TRBV7-9 to TRBJ1-3; D gene uncertain. In germline, CDR1 is SEHNR, CDR2 FQNEAQ (reference sequence). Trimming removed 1 base from V and 4 bases from J, with 11 bases in between. The CDR3 runs 15 residues. The CDR3 loop reads CASSLEVTVGNTIYF. The CDR3 DNA reads TGTGCCAGCAGCTTAGAAGTTACGGTGGGAAACACCATATATTTT.

With respect to this clone: Mismatch with germline at one junction end may stem from a read error. The chain links TRBV2 to TRBJ2-7, with TRBD1 as a possible D gene (5 bases). CDR1 and CDR2 from the germline V gene are SNHLY and FYNNEI. The CDR3 runs to 12 residues. CDR3 loop: CVSTPGNYEQYF. DNA for the CDR3: TGTGTCAGCACCCCAGGGAACTACGAGCAGTACTTC.

V gene TRBV2 combines with J gene TRBJ1-2; 8 bases match TRBD1. Germline V CDR1 and CDR2: SNHLY, FYNNEI. V lost 5 bases to trimming and J lost 8 bases; unmatched junction nucleotides: 7. The CDR3 has 13 residues. The CDR3 sequence: CASSSGTGGGYTF. CDR3 nucleotides: TGTGCCAGCAGTTCCGGGACAGGTGGAGGCTACACCTTC.

The gene calls are TRBV18 and TRBJ2-6, with a possible D match to TRBD1 (7 bases). This CDR3 contains 15 residues. Trimming stripped 4 bases from V and 9 bases from J, with 16 bases between. Germline loops: CDR1 KGHSH, CDR2 LQKENI. The CDR3 spells CASSRRQGGGNVLTF. The CDR3 DNA reads as TGTGCCAGCTCACGGAGACAGGGAGGAGGCAACGTCCTGACTTTC.

The chain has TRBV7-8 and TRBJ2-2; a possible D gene is TRBD1 (5 bases). The CDR3 has 14 residues. The germline gives CDR1 SGHVS, CDR2 FQNEAQ. The V end was cut by 4 bases, the J end by 5 bases, with 11 bases between. The CDR3, as DNA: TGTGCCAGCAGCTCACGCAGGGATACCGGGGAGCTGTTTTTT. This gives the protein CASSSRRDTGELFF.

Worth noting for this clone: This CDR3 is also generated by other DNA sequences in the sample. V usage is TRBV28 and J usage is TRBJ1-1; D remains ambiguous. Germline V lookup: CDR1 MDHEN, CDR2 SYDVKM. This CDR3 is 12 amino acids long. V was trimmed by 3 bases and J by 3 bases, leaving 5 bases between them. The CDR3 sequence is CASSLGHTEAFF. The CDR3 nucleotides are TGTGCCAGCAGTTTGGGCCACACTGAAGCTTTCTTT.

The V gene is TRBV2, the J gene TRBJ2-3; a possible D gene is TRBD2 (5 bases). V lost 6 bases and J 2 bases, leaving 18 bases between the germline ends. In germline, CDR1 is SNHLY, CDR2 FYNNEI. This CDR3 is 16 amino acids long. The chain's CDR3 is CASRPWGAKDTDTQYF. Here the CDR3 DNA reads TGTGCCAGCAGGCCCTGGGGAGCAAAAGACACAGATACGCAGTATTTT.

Here the CDR3 reads CASSLSTYSLNQPQHF. CDR3 sequence (DNA): TGTGCCAGCAGTTTAAGTACCTACAGTCTCAATCAGCCCCAGCATTTT. This chain joins TRBV28 and TRBJ1-5; D is ambiguous. V gave up 2 bases and J gave up 3 bases, with 14 bases separating them. The CDR3 extends over 16 amino acids. Germline CDR1 reads MDHEN; CDR2 reads SYDVKM.

The genes are TRBV4-2 and TRBJ2-2; 9 bases match TRBD2. The CDR3 loop spans 19 amino acids. The germline V gene has CDR1 LGHNA and CDR2 YNFKEQ. The junction had 13 bases not matched to a gene; V was cut back by 0 bases and J by 5 bases. Written as DNA, the CDR3 is TGTGCCAGCAGCCAAGATTGGTTAACTAGCGGGTTGGGGACCGGGGAGCTGTTTTTT. Translated, it gives CASSQDWLTSGLGTGELFF.

The J gene is TRBJ1-2, the V gene TRBV4-2; D uncertain. The germline V gene has CDR1 LGHNA and CDR2 YNFKEQ. V dropped 8 bases and J dropped 0 bases, with 13 bases sitting between them. This CDR3 spans 14 amino acids. CDR3 loop: CASSTLGSNYGYTF. The CDR3 DNA reads as TGTGCCAGCTCGACCCTCGGGTCTAACTATGGCTACACCTTC.

This clone was counted between two and nine times. This chain connects TRBV5-4 to TRBJ2-7; TRBD1 matches at 11 bases. CDR3 length equals 14 residues. The junction had 4 bases not matched to a gene; V was cut back by 4 bases and J by 4 bases. From germline, CDR1 is SGHNT and CDR2 YYREEE (reference sequence). CDR3 sequence (DNA): TGTGCCAGCAGCGGCGGACAGGGGGCTTACGAGCAGTACTTC. Protein sequence: CASSGGQGAYEQYF.

The chain recombines TRBV7-9 with TRBJ2-3; the D gene is possibly TRBD2 (6 bases). CDR1 and CDR2 from the germline V gene are SEHNR and FQNEAQ (reference sequence). CDR3 length: 16 residues. Trimming cost V 1 base and J 0 bases, with 11 bases left between them. The CDR3 reads CASSLDVAESTDTQYF. The DNA for the CDR3 is TGTGCCAGCAGCTTAGATGTAGCGGAGAGCACAGATACGCAGTATTTT. Variable domain in full (rest from reference TRBV7-9 and TRBJ2-3): DTGVSQNPRHKITKRGQNVTFRCDPISEHNRLYWYRQTLGQGPEFLTYFQNEAQLEKSRLLSDRFSAERPKGSFSTLEIQRTEQGDSAMYLCASSLDVAESTDTQYFGPGTRLTVL.

This chain joins TRBV5-1 and TRBJ1-5; tentatively, D is TRBD1 (5 bases). Germline CDR1 reads SGHRS; CDR2 reads YFSETQ. The CDR3 length is 15 residues. Between the trimmed V and J ends, which lost 0 bases and 7 bases, there was a span of 14 bases. The CDR3 sequence: CASSLGNRGNQPQHF. The CDR3 nucleotides read TGCGCCAGCAGCTTGGGGAATAGGGGTAACCAGCCCCAGCATTTT.

The CDR3 DNA sequence: TGTGCCAGTAACGGACAGTTCCTTAGGACCGGGGAGCTGTTTTTT. Amino acids: CASNGQFLRTGELFF. The genes are TRBV19 and TRBJ2-2, with D perhaps TRBD1 (6 bases). Germline assignment: CDR1 LNHDA and CDR2 SQIVND (reference sequence). Between the trimmed V and J ends, which lost 7 bases and 5 bases, there was a span of 17 bases. This CDR3 comprises 15 residues.

This chain links TRBV7-2 with TRBJ2-6; the D is unclear. Germline lookup yields CDR1 SGHTA and CDR2 FQGNSA. The germline V and J ends were trimmed by 2 bases and 0 bases, with 5 bases remaining between them. The length of the CDR3 is 15 residues. Written as DNA, the CDR3 is TGTGCCAGCAGCTTACCCCTCTCTGGGGCCAACGTCCTGACTTTC. Translated, it gives CASSLPLSGANVLTF.

The CDR3, as DNA: TGTGCCAGCAGCGTAGAGGCGGGGGTCTCTGGAAACACCATATATTTT. This sequence encodes CASSVEAGVSGNTIYF. The chain uses TRBV9 and TRBJ1-3; weak D call: TRBD1 (5 bases). Trimming left V 0 bases short and J 0 bases short, with 10 bases between. The germline gives CDR1 SGDLS, CDR2 YYNGEE. The CDR3 loop spans 16 amino acids. The full variable domain, rest sourced from reference TRBV9 and TRBJ1-3, is DSGVTQTPKHLITATGQRVTLRCSPRSGDLSVYWYQQSLDQGLQFLIQYYNGEERAKGNILERFSAQQFPDLHSELNLSSLELGDSALYFCASSVEAGVSGNTIYFGEGSWLTVV.

This clone has just one count. The chain uses TRBV4-2 and TRBJ2-1; 12 bases align to TRBD2. The CDR3 consists of 15 residues. The ends lost 1 base at V and 6 bases at J; junction bases unmatched: 1. The germline gives CDR1 LGHNA, CDR2 YNFKEQ. The chain's CDR3 is CASSQGLAGVNEQFF. CDR3 nucleotides: TGTGCCAGCAGCCAAGGACTAGCGGGAGTCAATGAGCAGTTCTTC.